Each of the 20 T cell receptor beta chains below was sequenced from the same sample in a study of response to subunit inactivated influenza vaccine. TCRdb reprocessed the RT-PCR reads with MiXCR, giving one entry per CDR3 protein. The sample has about half a million distinct CDR3 sequences, approximately 24% seen once. This specimen was CD4+ T cells sorted from PBMCs, taken approximately 5 days after vaccination. The receptor source for this set is a man in his fifties who received an inactivated influenza vaccine.

This clonotype was seen a few times. The genes are TRBV12-3 or TRBV12-4 and TRBJ2-1; D may correspond to TRBD1 or TRBD2 (6 bases each). The CDR3 sequence is 16 residues long. V lost 5 bases to trimming and J lost 7 bases, with 21 bases between them. Here the CDR3 DNA reads TGTGCCAGCAGTGGCGCTTCTAGGGGGGTCTTGAATGAGCAGTTCTTC. Translated, it gives CASSGASRGVLNEQFF.

This clonotype occurred a few times. The chain employs TRBV5-1 and TRBJ2-1; no reliable D call. Germline V lookup: CDR1 SGHRS, CDR2 YFSETQ. The V gene lost 4 bases and the J gene lost 7 bases, with 9 bases spanning the gap. The CDR3 spans 12 residues. The CDR3 DNA reads TGCGCCAGCAGCGTAACTCGGAATGAGCAGTTCTTC. Its protein product is CASSVTRNEQFF. Full variable domain (outside the CDR3, taken from reference TRBV5-1 and TRBJ2-1): KAGVTQTPRYLIKTRGQQVTLSCSPISGHRSVSWYQQTPGQGLQFLFEYFSETQRNKGNFPGRFSGRQFSNSRSEMNVSTLELGDSALYLCASSVTRNEQFFGPGTRLTVL.

The chain joins TRBV4-2 to TRBJ1-1; 9 bases line up with TRBD1. The germline CDR1 and CDR2 sequences are LGHNA and YNFKEQ. CDR3 length: 17 residues. V lost 1 base to trimming and J lost 1 base; unmatched junction nucleotides: 7. This CDR3 reads CASSQGLTGGQNTEAFF. In DNA form, the CDR3 reads TGTGCCAGCAGCCAAGGTTTAACAGGGGGCCAGAACACTGAAGCTTTCTTT.

The chain employs TRBV2 and TRBJ1-1; a possible D gene is TRBD1 (5 bases). This CDR3 has 14 residues. CDR1 SNHLY and CDR2 FYNNEI come from the germline V gene. Trimming stripped 4 bases from V and 0 bases from J, with 9 bases between. The DNA for the CDR3 is TGTGCCAGCAGTGTACAGGACATGAACACTGAAGCTTTCTTT. It yields the protein CASSVQDMNTEAFF.

This clonotype has just a few counts. J is TRBJ2-1 and V is TRBV15; 11 nucleotides align to TRBD2. CDR3 size: 17 residues. V shed 2 bases and J 6 bases; nucleotides not matched to a gene: 9. The germline V gene encodes CDR1 LNHNV and CDR2 YYDKDF (reference sequence). CDR3 nucleotides: TGTGCCACCAGCAGAATGACTAGCGGGATTGGACCCAATGAGCAGTTCTTC. Its translation: CATSRMTSGIGPNEQFF.

The chain links TRBV12-3 or TRBV12-4 to TRBJ2-2; TRBD1 aligns across 8 bases. The CDR3 is 16 residues long. With V trimmed by 5 bases and J by 4 bases, 9 bases remained unmatched. This CDR3 is CASSQGASGPTGELFF. The CDR3 DNA follows: TGTGCCAGCAGTCAGGGGGCCTCCGGGCCCACCGGGGAGCTGTTTTTT.

Only one count was recorded for this clonotype. The V call is TRBV4-1, the J call TRBJ2-1; the D is unclear. V shed 0 bases and J shed 2 bases, with 11 bases lying between them. The germline V gene encodes CDR1 MGHRA and CDR2 YSYEKL. The CDR3 is 16 residues long. CDR3 amino acids: CASSQDLSDTYNEQFF. The CDR3 DNA reads as TGCGCCAGCAGCCAAGATCTTTCGGATACCTACAATGAGCAGTTCTTC.

This clonotype was seen just once. The genes are TRBV15 and TRBJ2-5; D not resolved. Trimming pared 6 bases from V and 4 bases from J, leaving 21 bases between. Looked up from germline, CDR1 is LNHNV and CDR2 is YYDKDF (reference sequence). The CDR3 is 16 amino acids. The CDR3 sequence: CATRENKKPVGETQYF. The CDR3 DNA is TGTGCCACCAGGGAAAATAAGAAACCCGTGGGAGAGACCCAGTACTTC.

In this sample, this clonotype turned up a few times. This chain joins TRBV20-1 and TRBJ2-1; 8 bases are a match to TRBD2. Per the germline V gene, CDR1 is DFQATT and CDR2 is SNEGSKA (reference sequence). With 3 bases clipped from V and 6 bases from J, the junction kept 4 bases outside the gene matches. The CDR3 extends over 13 amino acids. The CDR3 loop is CSASGGAFNEQFF. CDR3 sequence (DNA): TGCAGTGCTAGCGGGGGGGCCTTCAATGAGCAGTTCTTC.

The gene calls are TRBV6-1 and TRBJ1-4, with D unclear. Trimming took 2 bases from V and 2 from J, leaving 3 bases between them. The CDR3 is 13 residues long. Per germline, CDR1 MNHNS and CDR2 SASEGT. This CDR3 reads CASSERTNEKLFF. CDR3 DNA: TGTGCCAGCAGTGAAAGGACTAATGAAAAACTGTTTTTT.

This clonotype was seen a few times. The chain has TRBV20-1 and TRBJ2-7; D is possibly TRBD2 (6 bases). The V end lost 0 bases, the J end lost 7 bases, and 19 bases lay between the germline ends. The CDR3 covers 15 residues. CDR1 and CDR2 from the germline V gene are DFQATT and SNEGSKA (reference sequence). In nucleotides, the CDR3 is TGCAGTGCTAGAGATCGAATGCGGGGTTTGGGTGAGCAGTACTTC. Translating it yields CSARDRMRGLGEQYF.

This clonotype has a count of ten or more. The chain couples TRBV6-5 to TRBJ1-5, with TRBD1 as a possible D gene (5 bases). The germline V gene has CDR1 MNHEY and CDR2 SVGAGI. V gave up 2 bases and J gave up 0 bases, with 8 bases separating them. The CDR3 extends over 15 amino acids. In DNA form, the CDR3 reads TGTGCCAGCAGTTACCAAGGGGCTAGCAATCAGCCCCAGCATTTT. This sequence encodes CASSYQGASNQPQHF.

This chain joins TRBV12-3 or TRBV12-4 and TRBJ1-6; D uncertain. This CDR3 spans 15 amino acids. Between the trimmed V and J ends, which lost 4 bases and 7 bases, there was a span of 14 bases. CDR3 protein: CASSSGLVGNSPLHF. In DNA form, the CDR3 reads TGTGCCAGCAGTTCCGGACTGGTTGGGAATTCACCCCTCCACTTT.

The chain has TRBV5-1 and TRBJ2-2, with 9 positions matching TRBD1. Trimming at V came to 4 bases and at J to 6 bases, leaving 10 bases not matched to a gene. The CDR3 length is 16 residues. Per germline, CDR1 SGHRS and CDR2 YFSETQ. The CDR3 region has the DNA TGCGCCAGCAGCCATGTCCCGGGACAGGGCGCCGGGGAGCTGTTTTTT. This gives the protein CASSHVPGQGAGELFF.

The V gene is TRBV28, the J gene TRBJ1-5; possible D gene TRBD1, 5 bases. Trimming stripped 7 bases from V and 1 base from J, with 14 bases between. The CDR3 is 15 amino acids. Germline-derived CDR1 and CDR2 are MDHEN and SYDVKM. The DNA of the CDR3 is TGTGCCAGCATCTCCGGGGCCGGGAGCAATCAGCCCCAGCATTTT. This gives the protein CASISGAGSNQPQHF.

The CDR3 loop is CASAVGGGLSPLHF. In DNA form, the CDR3 reads TGCGCCAGCGCTGTCGGGGGGGGTTTATCACCCCTCCACTTT. The genes are TRBV5-1 and TRBJ1-6; D is possibly TRBD1 (5 bases). V gave up 7 bases and J gave up 10 bases, with 18 bases separating them. CDR1 and CDR2 (germline): SGHRS, YFSETQ. CDR3 size: 14 residues.

The chain combines TRBV12-3 or TRBV12-4 with TRBJ2-1; 9 nucleotides match TRBD2. This CDR3 contains 15 residues. Trimming took 3 bases from V and 3 from J; bases not matched to a gene: 3. The CDR3 DNA sequence: TGTGCCAGCAGTTTTAGCGGGGGCCACTACAATGAGCAGTTCTTC. Protein: CASSFSGGHYNEQFF.

The chain employs TRBV6-5 and TRBJ2-7; D might be TRBD1 (5 bases). Germline V gene sequence: CDR1 MNHEY, CDR2 SVGAGI. This CDR3 is built from 13 residues. V was shortened by 2 bases and J by 6 bases, with 11 bases between the two germline ends. The CDR3, as DNA: TGTGCCAGCAGTTACGCAGGGATGGGCGAGCAGTACTTC. Its protein is CASSYAGMGEQYF.

V usage is TRBV28 and J usage is TRBJ2-1; 10 bases line up with TRBD2. Germline trimming cut 8 bases from V and 5 bases from J; bases unmatched to any gene: 12. From germline, CDR1 is MDHEN and CDR2 SYDVKM. The CDR3 loop spans 16 amino acids. This CDR3 reads CASVHASGGTNNEQFF. CDR3 coding DNA: TGTGCCAGCGTTCACGCTAGCGGGGGCACTAACAATGAGCAGTTCTTC.

The chain combines TRBV28 with TRBJ1-4, with a tentative D call TRBD1 (5 bases). Germline V gene data show CDR1 as MDHEN and CDR2 as SYDVKM. Trimming took 7 bases from V and 11 from J, leaving 17 bases between them. This CDR3 comprises 13 residues. Here the CDR3 DNA reads TGTGCCAGCACCAATCAACCTCGGGGCAAACTGTTTTTT. Its protein is CASTNQPRGKLFF.